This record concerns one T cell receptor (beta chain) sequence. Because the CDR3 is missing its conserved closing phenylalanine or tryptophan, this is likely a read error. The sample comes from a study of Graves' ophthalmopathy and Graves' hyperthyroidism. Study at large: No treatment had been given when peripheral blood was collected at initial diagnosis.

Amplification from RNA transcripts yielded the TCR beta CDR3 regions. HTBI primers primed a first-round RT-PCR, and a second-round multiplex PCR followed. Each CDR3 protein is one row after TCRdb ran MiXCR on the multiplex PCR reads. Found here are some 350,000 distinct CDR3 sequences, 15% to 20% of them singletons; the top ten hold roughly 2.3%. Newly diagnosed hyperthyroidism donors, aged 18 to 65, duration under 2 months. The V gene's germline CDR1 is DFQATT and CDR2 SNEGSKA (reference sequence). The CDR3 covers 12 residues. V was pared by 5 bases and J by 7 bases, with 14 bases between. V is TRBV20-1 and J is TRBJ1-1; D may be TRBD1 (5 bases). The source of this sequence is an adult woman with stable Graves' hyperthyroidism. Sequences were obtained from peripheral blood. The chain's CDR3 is CSAGGTSYEAFV. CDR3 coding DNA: TGCAGTGCTGGCGGGACGTCATATGAAGCTTTCGTT.